This T cell receptor beta chain derives from a study of blood T cell repertoires in COVID-19. The CDR3 totals 15 residues. The V segment lost 3 bases and the J segment 2 bases; nucleotides outside the gene matches: 4. Germline V CDR1 and CDR2: KGHSH, LQKENI. Clones were read by immunoSEQ multiplex PCR, and TCRdb kept only the in-frame ones, dropping some. The sample includes about 300,000 clones, 85% to 90% of them seen just once. Sequencing used PBMCs or T cells enriched from blood (not recorded which). This clonotype was sampled from a woman aged 18-35 years who had recovered from COVID-19. The chain carries TRBV18 and TRBJ2-7, with 10 bases fitting TRBD1. CDR3 protein: CASSPQGQGAYEQYF. The CDR3 nucleotides read TGTGCCAGCTCACCTCAAGGACAGGGGGCCTACGAGCAGTACTTC.